The present T cell receptor (beta chain) was sequenced within a study of blood T cell repertoires in COVID-19. Looking at the study overall: There were acute and convalescent COVID-19 samples, and they came from the United States, Italy and Spain. Sample material is recorded as cDNA or gDNA derived from T cells, B-cell-depleted T cells, or PBMCs.

The J segment lost 9 bases and the V segment lost 1 base, leaving 4 bases of the junction unmatched. CDR3 length equals 15 residues. Per the germline V gene, CDR1 is LNHDA and CDR2 is SQIVND (reference sequence). Original methodology: Reference gene primer amplification in the assay estimated nucleated cell counts. TCRdb's table, derived via immunoSEQ multiplex PCR, lists solely in-frame clones and lacks some. V, J and clone size are those of that table, while D and trimming were read from the DNA. The sample has fewer than 250,000 clones; roughly four fifths are singletons. Sequencing was carried out using peripheral blood. The rearrangement links TRBV19 to TRBJ1-6, with TRBD1 matching 9 bases. The sequence came from a woman in her forties or fifties with acute or convalescent COVID-19. The CDR3 nucleotides read TGTGCCAGTAGTATAGGGGACAGGGTTTCTTCACCCCTCCACTTT. Translating gives CASSIGDRVSSPLHF.